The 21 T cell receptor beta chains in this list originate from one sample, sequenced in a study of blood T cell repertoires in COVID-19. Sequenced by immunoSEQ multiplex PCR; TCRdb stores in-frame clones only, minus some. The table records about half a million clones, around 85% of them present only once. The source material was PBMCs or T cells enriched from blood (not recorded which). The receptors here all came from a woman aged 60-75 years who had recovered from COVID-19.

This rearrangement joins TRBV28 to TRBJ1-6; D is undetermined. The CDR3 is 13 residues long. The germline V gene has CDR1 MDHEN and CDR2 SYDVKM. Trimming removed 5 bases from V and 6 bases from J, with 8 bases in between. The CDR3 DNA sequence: TGTGCCAGCAGTGGGCACGGTAATTCACCCCTCCACTTT. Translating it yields CASSGHGNSPLHF.

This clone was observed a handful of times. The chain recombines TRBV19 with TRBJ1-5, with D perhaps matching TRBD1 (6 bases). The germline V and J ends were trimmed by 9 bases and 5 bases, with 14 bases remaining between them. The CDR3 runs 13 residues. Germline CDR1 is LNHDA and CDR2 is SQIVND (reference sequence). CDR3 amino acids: CASGVDRHQPQHF. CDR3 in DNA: TGTGCCAGCGGAGTCGACAGGCATCAGCCCCAGCATTTT.

CDR3 sequence: CAGDRTNTEAFF. The CDR3 DNA sequence: TGTGCCGGGGACAGGACGAACACTGAAGCTTTCTTT. This rearrangement joins TRBV30 to TRBJ1-1; 8 positions match TRBD1. The ends lost 8 bases at V and 1 base at J; junction bases unmatched: 3. In germline, CDR1 is GTSNPN, CDR2 SVGIG (reference sequence). CDR3 length: 12 residues.

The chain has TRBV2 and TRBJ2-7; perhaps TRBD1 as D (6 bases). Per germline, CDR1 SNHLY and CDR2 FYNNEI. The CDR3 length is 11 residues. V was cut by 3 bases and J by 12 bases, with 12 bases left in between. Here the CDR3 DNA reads TGTGCCAGCAGTGAGCCCCAGGGGCTGTACTTC. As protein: CASSEPQGLYF. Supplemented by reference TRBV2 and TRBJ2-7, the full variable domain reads EPEVTQTPSHQVTQMGQEVILRCVPISNHLYFYWYRQILGQKVEFLVSFYNNEISEKSEIFDDQFSVERPDGSNFTLKIRSTKLEDSAMYFCASSEPQGLYFGPGTRLTVT.

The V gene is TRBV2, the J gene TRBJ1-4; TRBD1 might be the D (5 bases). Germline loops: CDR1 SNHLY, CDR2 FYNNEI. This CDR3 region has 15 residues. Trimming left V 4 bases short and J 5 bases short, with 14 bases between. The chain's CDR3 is CASSAGGTGNEKLFF. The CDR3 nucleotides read TGTGCCAGCAGTGCGGGCGGAACAGGCAATGAAAAACTGTTTTTT.

The DNA of the CDR3 is TGTGCCAGCAGCGTAGCCGGGACAGACAATTCACCCCTCCACTTT. Translating gives CASSVAGTDNSPLHF. The chain recombines TRBV9 with TRBJ1-6; 7 bases line up with TRBD1. The junction had 4 bases not matched to a gene; V was cut back by 0 bases and J by 7 bases. Germline V gene sequence: CDR1 SGDLS, CDR2 YYNGEE. This CDR3 is 15 amino acids long.

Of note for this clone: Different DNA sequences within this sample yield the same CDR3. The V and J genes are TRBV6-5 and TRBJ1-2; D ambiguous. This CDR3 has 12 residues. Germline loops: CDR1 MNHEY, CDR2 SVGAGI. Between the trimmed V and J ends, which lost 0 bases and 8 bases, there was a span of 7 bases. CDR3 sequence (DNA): TGTGCCAGCAGTTACTCAGGAGGGGGCTACACCTTC. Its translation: CASSYSGGGYTF.

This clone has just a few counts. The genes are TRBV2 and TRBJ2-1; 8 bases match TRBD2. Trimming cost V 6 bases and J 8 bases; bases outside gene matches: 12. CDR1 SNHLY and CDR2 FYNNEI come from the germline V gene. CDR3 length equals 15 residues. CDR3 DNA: TGTGCCAGCAGCCACCCTCCGGGGGGGAGGGATGAGCAGTTCTTC. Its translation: CASSHPPGGRDEQFF. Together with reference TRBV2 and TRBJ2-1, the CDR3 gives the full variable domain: EPEVTQTPSHQVTQMGQEVILRCVPISNHLYFYWYRQILGQKVEFLVSFYNNEISEKSEIFDDQFSVERPDGSNFTLKIRSTKLEDSAMYFCASSHPPGGRDEQFFGPGTRLTVL.

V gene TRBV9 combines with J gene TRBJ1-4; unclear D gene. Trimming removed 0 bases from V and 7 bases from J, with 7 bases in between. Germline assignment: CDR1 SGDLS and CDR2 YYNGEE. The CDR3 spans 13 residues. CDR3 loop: CASSVAIGEKLFF. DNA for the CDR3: TGTGCCAGCAGCGTAGCTATTGGTGAAAAACTGTTTTTT.

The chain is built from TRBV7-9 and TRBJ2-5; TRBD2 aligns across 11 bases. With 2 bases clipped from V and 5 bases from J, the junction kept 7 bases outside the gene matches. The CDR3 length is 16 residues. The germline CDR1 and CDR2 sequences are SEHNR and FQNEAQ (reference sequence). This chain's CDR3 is CASSLRASGGFETQYF. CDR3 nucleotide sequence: TGTGCCAGCAGCTTACGGGCTAGCGGGGGGTTTGAGACCCAGTACTTC.

CDR3 DNA sequence: TGTGCCAGCAGTTATACGACAGGCCCCACTGAAGCTTTCTTT. It encodes CASSYTTGPTEAFF. The chain is built from TRBV6-5 and TRBJ1-1; D perhaps matches TRBD1 (6 bases). This CDR3 has 14 amino acids. Germline CDR1 and CDR2: MNHEY and SVGAGI. With 3 bases removed from V and 4 bases from J, the gap between germline ends came to 12 bases.

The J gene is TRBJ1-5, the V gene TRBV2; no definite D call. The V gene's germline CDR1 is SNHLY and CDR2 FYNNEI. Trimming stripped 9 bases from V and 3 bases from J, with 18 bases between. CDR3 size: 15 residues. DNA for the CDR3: TGTGCCAGTGCCGGGTGGAATTTTCCCAATCAGCCCCAGCATTTT. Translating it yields CASAGWNFPNQPQHF.

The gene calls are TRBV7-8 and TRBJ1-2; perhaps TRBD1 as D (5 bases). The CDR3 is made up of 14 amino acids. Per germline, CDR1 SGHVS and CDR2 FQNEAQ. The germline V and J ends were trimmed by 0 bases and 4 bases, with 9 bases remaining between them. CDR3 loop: CASSLAREAYGYTF. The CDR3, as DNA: TGTGCCAGCAGCTTAGCCAGGGAGGCCTATGGCTACACCTTC.

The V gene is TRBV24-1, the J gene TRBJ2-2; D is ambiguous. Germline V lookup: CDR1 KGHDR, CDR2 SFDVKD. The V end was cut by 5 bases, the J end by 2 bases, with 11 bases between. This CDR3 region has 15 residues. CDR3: CATSVGDENTGELFF. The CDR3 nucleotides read TGTGCCACCAGTGTTGGAGATGAAAACACCGGGGAGCTGTTTTTT.

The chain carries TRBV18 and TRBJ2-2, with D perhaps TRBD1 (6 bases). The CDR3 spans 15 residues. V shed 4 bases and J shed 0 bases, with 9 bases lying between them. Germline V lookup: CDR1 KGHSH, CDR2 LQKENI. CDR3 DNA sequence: TGTGCCAGCTCACTGGACAGATCGAACACCGGGGAGCTGTTTTTT. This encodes CASSLDRSNTGELFF.

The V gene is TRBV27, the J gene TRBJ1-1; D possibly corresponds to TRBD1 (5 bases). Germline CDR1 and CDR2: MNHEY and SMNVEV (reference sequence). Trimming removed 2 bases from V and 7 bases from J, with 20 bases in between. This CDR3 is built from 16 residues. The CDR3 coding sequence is TGTGCCAGCAGTTTAGACCCCCAGGTCAGGGCTGGTGAAGCTTTCTTT. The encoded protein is CASSLDPQVRAGEAFF.

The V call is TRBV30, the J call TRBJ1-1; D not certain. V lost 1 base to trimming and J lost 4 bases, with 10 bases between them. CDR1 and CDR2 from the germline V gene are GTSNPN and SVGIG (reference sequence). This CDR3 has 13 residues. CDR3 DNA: TGTGCCTGGAGTGCCGGTCTACGCACTGAAGCTTTCTTT. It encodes CAWSAGLRTEAFF. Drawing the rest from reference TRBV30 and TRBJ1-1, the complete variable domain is SQTIHQWPATLVQPVGSPLSLECTVEGTSNPNLYWYRQAAGRGLQLLFYSVGIGQISSEVPQNLSASRPQDRQFILSSKKLLLSDSGFYLCAWSAGLRTEAFFGQGTRLTVV.

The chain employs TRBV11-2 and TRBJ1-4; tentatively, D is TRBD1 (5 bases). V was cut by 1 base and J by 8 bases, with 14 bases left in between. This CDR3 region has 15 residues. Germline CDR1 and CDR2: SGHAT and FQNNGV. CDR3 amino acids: CASSLVGQGLEKLFF. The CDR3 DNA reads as TGTGCCAGCAGCTTAGTCGGGCAGGGCTTGGAAAAACTGTTTTTT. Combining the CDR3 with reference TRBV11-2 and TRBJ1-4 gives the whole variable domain EAGVAQSPRYKIIEKRQSVAFWCNPISGHATLYWYQQILGQGPKLLIQFQNNGVVDDSQLPKDRFSAERLKGVDSTLKIQPAKLEDSAVYLCASSLVGQGLEKLFFGSGTQLSVL.

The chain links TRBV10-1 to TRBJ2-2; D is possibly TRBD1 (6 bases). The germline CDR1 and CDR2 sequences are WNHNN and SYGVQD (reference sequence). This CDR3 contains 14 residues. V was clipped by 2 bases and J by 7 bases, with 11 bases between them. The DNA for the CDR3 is TGCGCCAGCAGTGAGACAGGGTCAAGCGGGGAGCTGTTTTTT. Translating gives CASSETGSSGELFF.

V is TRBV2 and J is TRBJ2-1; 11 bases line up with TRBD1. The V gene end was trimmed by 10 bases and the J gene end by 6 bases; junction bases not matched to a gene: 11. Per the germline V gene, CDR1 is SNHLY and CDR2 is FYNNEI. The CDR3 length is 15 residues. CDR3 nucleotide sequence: TGTGCCATCGAGCTCCGGGACAGGGGGGTCAATGAGCAGTTCTTC. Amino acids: CAIELRDRGVNEQFF.

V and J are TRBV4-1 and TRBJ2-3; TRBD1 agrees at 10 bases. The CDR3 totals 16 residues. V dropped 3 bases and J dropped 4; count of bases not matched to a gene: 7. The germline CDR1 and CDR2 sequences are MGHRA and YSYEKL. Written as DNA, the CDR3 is TGCGCCAGCAGCCACGCGGACAGGGGGTGGGCAGATACGCAGTATTTT. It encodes CASSHADRGWADTQYF.